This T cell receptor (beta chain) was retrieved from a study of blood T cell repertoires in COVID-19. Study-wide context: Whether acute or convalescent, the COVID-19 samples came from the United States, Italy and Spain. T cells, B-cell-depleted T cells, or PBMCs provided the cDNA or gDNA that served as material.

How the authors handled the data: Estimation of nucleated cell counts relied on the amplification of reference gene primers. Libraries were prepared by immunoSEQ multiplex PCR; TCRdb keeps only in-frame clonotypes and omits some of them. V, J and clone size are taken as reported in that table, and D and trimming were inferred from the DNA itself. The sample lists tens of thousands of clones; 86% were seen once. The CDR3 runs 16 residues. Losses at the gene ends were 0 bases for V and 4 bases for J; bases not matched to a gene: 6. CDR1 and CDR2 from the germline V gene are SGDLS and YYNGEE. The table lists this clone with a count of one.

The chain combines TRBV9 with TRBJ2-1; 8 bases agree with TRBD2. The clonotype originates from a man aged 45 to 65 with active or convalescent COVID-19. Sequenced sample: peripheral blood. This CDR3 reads CASSVGASGFYNEQFF. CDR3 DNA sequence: TGTGCCAGCAGCGTAGGAGCTAGCGGGTTTTACAATGAGCAGTTCTTC.